This T cell receptor beta chain was recorded in a study of shared clonotypes between healthy human individuals. Whole-study results and caveats: Collection of samples was limited to blood; tissue repertoires likely differ. Between a few donors, naive CD4 clonotypes were shared at a level of approximately 5%.

The CDR3 runs to 11 residues. Germline V gene lookup returns CDR1 SQVTM and CDR2 ANQGSEA. J lost 6 bases, V lost 7 bases, and 3 bases had no gene match. Clones were sequenced by immunoSEQ multiplex PCR, and TCRdb holds only the in-frame ones, with some missing. The sample contains hundreds of thousands of clones, about three quarters of which appear only once. As to this clone: The antigen remains unidentified.

The specimen sequenced was memory CD4+ T cells sorted from blood. Documented subset: CD45RA-negative fraction. The chain recombines TRBV29-1 with TRBJ1-2; 9 bases line up with TRBD1. The sequence came from a woman in her twenties or thirties in good health. As DNA, the CDR3 is TGCAGCGACCGACAGGGGGATGGCTACACCTTC. This sequence encodes CSDRQGDGYTF. The full variable domain, rest sourced from reference TRBV29-1 and TRBJ1-2, is SAVISQKPSRDICQRGTSLTIQCQVDSQVTMMFWYRQQPGQSLTLIATANQGSEATYESGFVIDKFPISRPNLTFSTLTVSNMSPEDSSIYLCSDRQGDGYTFGSGTRLTVV.